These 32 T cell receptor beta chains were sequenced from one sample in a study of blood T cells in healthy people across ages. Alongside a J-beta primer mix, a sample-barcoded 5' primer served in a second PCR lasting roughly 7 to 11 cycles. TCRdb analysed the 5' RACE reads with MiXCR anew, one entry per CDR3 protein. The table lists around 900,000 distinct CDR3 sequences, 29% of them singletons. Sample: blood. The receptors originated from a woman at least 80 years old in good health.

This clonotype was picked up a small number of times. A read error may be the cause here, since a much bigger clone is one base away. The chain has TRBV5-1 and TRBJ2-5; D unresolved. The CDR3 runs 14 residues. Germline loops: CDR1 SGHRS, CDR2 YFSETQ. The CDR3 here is CASISEGKEEAQYF. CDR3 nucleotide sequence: TGCGCCAGCATCTCTGAAGGGAAGGAAGAGGCCCAGTACTTC.

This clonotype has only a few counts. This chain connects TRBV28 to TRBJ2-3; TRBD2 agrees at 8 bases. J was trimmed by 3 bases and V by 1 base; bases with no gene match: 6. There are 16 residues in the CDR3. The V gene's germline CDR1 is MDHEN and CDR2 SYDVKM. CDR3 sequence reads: CASSLFSGGPTDTQYF. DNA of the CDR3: TGTGCCAGCAGTTTATTTTCGGGGGGGCCGACAGATACGCAGTATTTT.

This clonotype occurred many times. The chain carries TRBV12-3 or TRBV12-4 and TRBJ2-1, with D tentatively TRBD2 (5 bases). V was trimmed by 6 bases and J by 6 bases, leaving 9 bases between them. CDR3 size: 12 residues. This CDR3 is CASRRAGNEQFF. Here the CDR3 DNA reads TGTGCCAGCAGACGGGCGGGCAATGAGCAGTTCTTC.

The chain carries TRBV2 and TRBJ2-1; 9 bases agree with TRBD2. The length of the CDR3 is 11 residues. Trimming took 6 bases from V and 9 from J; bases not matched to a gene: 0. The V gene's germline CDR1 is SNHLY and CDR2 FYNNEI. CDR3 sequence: CASRREGEQFF. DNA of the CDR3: TGTGCCAGCAGGCGGGAGGGTGAGCAGTTCTTC.

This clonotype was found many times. The CDR3 is CASSSRQGGETQYF. Written as DNA, the CDR3 is TGTGCCAGCAGCTCTCGACAGGGGGGGGAGACCCAGTACTTC. The chain uses TRBV7-2 and TRBJ2-5; 9 bases match TRBD1. With V trimmed by 4 bases and J by 5 bases, 5 bases remained unmatched. The germline CDR1 and CDR2 sequences are SGHTA and FQGNSA. This CDR3 comprises 14 residues.

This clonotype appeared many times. For the CDR3, the DNA is TGCGCCAGCGCAACTAGCGGTAACACAGATACGCAGTATTTT. As protein: CASATSGNTDTQYF. The chain recombines TRBV10-1 with TRBJ2-3, with 8 bases fitting TRBD2. The length of the CDR3 is 14 residues. Germline V lookup: CDR1 WNHNN, CDR2 SYGVQD (reference sequence). J lost 2 bases, V lost 8 bases, and 6 bases had no gene match.

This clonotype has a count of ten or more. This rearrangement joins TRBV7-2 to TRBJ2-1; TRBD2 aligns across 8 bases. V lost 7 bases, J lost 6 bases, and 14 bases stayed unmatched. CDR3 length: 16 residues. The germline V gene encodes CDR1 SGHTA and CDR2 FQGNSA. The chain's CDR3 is CASTLQGLVVGNEQFF. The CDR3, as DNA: TGTGCCAGCACCCTCCAGGGACTAGTAGTAGGCAATGAGCAGTTCTTC.

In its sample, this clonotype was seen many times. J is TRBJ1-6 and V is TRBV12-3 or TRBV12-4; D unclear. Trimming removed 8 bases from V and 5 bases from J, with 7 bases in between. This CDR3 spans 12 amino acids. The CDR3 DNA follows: TGTGCCAGCTCGGCTAATAATTCACCCCTCCACTTT. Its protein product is CASSANNSPLHF.

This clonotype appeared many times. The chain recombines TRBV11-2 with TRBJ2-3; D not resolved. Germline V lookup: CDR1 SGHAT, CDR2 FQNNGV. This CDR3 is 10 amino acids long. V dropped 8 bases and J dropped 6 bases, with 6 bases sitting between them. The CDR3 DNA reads TGTGCCAGCGGTTGGGATACGCAGTATTTT. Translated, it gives CASGWDTQYF.

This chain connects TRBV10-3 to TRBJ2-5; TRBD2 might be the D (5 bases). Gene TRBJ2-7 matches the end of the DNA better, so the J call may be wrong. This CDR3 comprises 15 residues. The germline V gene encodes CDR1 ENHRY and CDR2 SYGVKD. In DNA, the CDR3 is TGTGCCATCAGTGAGGAGAGGGTCGCCCTCTACGAGCAGTACTTC. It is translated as CAISEERVALYEQYF.

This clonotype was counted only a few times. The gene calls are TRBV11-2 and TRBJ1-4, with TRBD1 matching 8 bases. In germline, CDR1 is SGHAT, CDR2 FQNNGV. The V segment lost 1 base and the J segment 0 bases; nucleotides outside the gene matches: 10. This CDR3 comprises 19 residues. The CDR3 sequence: CASSLVVAGTGSTNEKLFF. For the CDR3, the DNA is TGTGCCAGCAGCTTAGTTGTTGCGGGGACAGGTTCAACTAATGAAAAACTGTTTTTT.

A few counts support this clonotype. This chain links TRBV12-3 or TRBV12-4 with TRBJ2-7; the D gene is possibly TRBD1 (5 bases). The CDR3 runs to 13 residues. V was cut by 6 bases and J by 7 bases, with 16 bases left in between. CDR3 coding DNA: TGTGCCAGCAGCGTTGACAGATACAATGAGCAGTACTTC. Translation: CASSVDRYNEQYF.

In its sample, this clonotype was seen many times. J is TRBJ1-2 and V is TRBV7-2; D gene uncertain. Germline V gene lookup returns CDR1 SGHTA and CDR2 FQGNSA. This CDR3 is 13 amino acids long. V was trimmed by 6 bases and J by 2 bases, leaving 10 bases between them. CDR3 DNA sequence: TGTGCCAGCAGATCCGTCGGAAACTATGGCTACACCTTC. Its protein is CASRSVGNYGYTF.

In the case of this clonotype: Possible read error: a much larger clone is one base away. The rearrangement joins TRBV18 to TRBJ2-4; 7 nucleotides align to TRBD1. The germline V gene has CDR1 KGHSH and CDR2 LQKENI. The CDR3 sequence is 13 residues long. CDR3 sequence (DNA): TGTGCCAACTCACCACAGGGGCGGCACATTCAGTACTTC. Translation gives CANSPQGRHIQYF.

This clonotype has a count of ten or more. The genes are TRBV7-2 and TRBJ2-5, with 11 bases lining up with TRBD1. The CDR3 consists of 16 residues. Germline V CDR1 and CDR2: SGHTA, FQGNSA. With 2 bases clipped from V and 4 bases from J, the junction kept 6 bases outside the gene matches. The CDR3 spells CASSLQGQGGRETQYF. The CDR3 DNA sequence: TGTGCCAGCAGCTTACAGGGACAGGGGGGGAGAGAGACCCAGTACTTC.

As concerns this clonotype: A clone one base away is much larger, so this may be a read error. The CDR3: CASSLDPGTQYF. The CDR3 bases are TGTGCCAGCAGCTTGGACCCAGGGACCCAGTACTTC. The chain is built from TRBV5-4 and TRBJ2-7; no reliable D call. The J call may be wrong; the DNA end is better matched by TRBJ2-5. This CDR3 is 12 amino acids long. Germline V CDR1 and CDR2: SGHNT, YYREEE (reference sequence).

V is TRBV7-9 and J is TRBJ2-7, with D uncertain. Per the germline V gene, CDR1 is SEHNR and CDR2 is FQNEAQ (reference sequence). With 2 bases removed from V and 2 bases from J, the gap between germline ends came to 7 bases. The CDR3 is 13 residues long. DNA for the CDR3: TGTGCCAGCAGCTTAACAGCCACCTACGAGCAGTACTTC. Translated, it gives CASSLTATYEQYF.

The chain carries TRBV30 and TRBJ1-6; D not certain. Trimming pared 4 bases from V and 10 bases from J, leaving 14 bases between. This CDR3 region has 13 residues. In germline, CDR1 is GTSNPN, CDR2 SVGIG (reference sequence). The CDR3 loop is CAWTKGLRSPLHF. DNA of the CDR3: TGTGCCTGGACTAAAGGCTTACGGTCACCCCTCCACTTT.

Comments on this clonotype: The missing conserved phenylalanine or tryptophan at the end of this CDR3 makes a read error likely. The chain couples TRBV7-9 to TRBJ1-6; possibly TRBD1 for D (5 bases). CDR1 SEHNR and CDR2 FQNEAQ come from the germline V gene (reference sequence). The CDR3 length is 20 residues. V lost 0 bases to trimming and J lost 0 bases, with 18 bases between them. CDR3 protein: CASSLARDSRALSYNSPLHC. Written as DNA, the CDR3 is TGTGCCAGCAGCTTAGCGCGGGACTCAAGAGCTCTCTCCTATAATTCACCCCTCCACTGT.

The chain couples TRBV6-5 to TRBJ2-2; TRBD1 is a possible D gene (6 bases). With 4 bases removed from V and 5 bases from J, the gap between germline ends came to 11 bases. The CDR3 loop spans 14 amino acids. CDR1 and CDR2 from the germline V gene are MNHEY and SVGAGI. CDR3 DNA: TGTGCCAGCAGTTGGGGGCAGGTAACCGGGGAGCTGTTTTTT. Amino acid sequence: CASSWGQVTGELFF.

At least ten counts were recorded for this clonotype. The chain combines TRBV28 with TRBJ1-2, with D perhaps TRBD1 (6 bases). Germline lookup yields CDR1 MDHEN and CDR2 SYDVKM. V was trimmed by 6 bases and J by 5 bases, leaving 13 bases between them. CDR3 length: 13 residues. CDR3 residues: CASRGRTVYGYTF. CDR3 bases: TGTGCCAGCAGGGGCCGGACAGTTTATGGCTACACCTTC.

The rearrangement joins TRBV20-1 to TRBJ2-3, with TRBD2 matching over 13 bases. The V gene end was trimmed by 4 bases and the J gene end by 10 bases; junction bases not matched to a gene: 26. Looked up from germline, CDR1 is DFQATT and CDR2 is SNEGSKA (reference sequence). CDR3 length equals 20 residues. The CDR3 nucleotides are TGCAGTGCTAACCCCGGGACTAGCGGGGAGGCTGTGATTTTCACGGATGCGCAGTATTTT. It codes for CSANPGTSGEAVIFTDAQYF.

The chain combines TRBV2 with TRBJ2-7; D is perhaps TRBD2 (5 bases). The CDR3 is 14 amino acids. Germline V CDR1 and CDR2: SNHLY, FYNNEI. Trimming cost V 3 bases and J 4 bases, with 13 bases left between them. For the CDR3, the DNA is TGTGCCAGCAGTGAGTCTGAGGGATTATACGAGCAGTACTTC. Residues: CASSESEGLYEQYF. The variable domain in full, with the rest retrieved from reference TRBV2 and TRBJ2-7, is EPEVTQTPSHQVTQMGQEVILRCVPISNHLYFYWYRQILGQKVEFLVSFYNNEISEKSEIFDDQFSVERPDGSNFTLKIRSTKLEDSAMYFCASSESEGLYEQYFGPGTRLTVT.

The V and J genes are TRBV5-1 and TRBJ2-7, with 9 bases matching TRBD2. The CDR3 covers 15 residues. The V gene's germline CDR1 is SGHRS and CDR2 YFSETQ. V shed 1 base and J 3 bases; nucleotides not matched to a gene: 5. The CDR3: CASSLRLAGNYEQYF. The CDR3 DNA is TGCGCCAGCAGCTTGCGTCTAGCGGGAAACTACGAGCAGTACTTC. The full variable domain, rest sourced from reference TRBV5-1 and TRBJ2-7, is KAGVTQTPRYLIKTRGQQVTLSCSPISGHRSVSWYQQTPGQGLQFLFEYFSETQRNKGNFPGRFSGRQFSNSRSEMNVSTLELGDSALYLCASSLRLAGNYEQYFGPGTRLTVT.

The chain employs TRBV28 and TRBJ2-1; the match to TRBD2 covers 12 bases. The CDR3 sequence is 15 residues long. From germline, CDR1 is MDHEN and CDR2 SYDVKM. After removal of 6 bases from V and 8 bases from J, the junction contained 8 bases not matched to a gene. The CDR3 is CASRVLAGGLYEQFF. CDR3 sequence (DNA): TGTGCCAGCAGGGTCCTAGCGGGGGGGCTTTATGAGCAGTTCTTC.

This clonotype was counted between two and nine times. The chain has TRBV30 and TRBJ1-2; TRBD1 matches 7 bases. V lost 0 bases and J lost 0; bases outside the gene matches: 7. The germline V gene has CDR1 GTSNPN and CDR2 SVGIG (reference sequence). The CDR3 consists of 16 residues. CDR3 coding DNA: TGTGCCTGGAGTGTGGAGGGGGCGTTTACTAACTATGGCTACACCTTC. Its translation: CAWSVEGAFTNYGYTF.

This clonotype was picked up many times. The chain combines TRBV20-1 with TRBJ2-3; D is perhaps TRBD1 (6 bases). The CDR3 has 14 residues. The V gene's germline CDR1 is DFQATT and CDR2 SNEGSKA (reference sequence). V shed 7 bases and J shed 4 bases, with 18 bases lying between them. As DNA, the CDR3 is TGCAGTGGGGCCCTGCCGTCAGGGGCAGATACGCAGTATTTT. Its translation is CSGALPSGADTQYF.

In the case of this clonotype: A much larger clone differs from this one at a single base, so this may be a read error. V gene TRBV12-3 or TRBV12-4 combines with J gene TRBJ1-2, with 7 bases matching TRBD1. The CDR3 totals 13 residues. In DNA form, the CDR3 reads TGTGCCTGCAGTCCGAGGGACAGCTCTGGCTACACCTTC. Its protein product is CACSPRDSSGYTF.

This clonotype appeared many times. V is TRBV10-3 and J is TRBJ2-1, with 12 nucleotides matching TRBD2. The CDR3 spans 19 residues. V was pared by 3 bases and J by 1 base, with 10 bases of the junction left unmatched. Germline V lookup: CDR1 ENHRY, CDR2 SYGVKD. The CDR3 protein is CAISDWPSGGESSYNEQFF. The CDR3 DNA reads TGTGCCATCAGTGATTGGCCTAGCGGGGGGGAGTCGTCCTACAATGAGCAGTTCTTC.

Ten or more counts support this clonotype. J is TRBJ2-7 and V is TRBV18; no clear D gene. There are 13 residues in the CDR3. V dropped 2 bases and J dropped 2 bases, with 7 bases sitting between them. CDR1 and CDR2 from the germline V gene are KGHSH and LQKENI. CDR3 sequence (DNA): TGTGCCAGCTCACCAGCAGGTCCCTACGAGCAGTACTTC. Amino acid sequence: CASSPAGPYEQYF.

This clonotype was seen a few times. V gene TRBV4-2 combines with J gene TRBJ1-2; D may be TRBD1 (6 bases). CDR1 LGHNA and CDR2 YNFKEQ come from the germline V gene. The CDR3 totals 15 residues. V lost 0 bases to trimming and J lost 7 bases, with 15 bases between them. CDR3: CASSQDPAGEPGYTF. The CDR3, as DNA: TGTGCCAGCAGCCAAGATCCTGCAGGGGAGCCTGGCTACACCTTC.

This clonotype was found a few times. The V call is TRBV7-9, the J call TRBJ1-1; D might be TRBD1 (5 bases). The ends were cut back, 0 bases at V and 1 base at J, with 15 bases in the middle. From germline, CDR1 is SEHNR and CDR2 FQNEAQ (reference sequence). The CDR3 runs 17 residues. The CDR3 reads CASSLAGIRTTNTEAFF. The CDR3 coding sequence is TGTGCCAGCAGCTTAGCAGGTATCCGGACAACGAACACTGAAGCTTTCTTT.